A selection of T cell receptor beta chains follows, all from one sample in a study of human T cells and chemical hapten exposure. Each CDR3 protein is one row after TCRdb ran MiXCR on the RACE reads. The sample lists around 380,000 distinct CDR3 sequences; approximately 5% were seen once. This material consisted of whole blood, taken in connection with sensitization to the hapten diphenylcyclopropenone (DPC). Receptors were obtained from a woman aged 18 to 35 with alopecia areata. Some clones in this sample may be carry-over from other donors' samples. CDR3s include the opening cysteine and the closing phenylalanine or tryptophan. The D gene is left open where the match is weak. Size is stated for part of the rows, as once, few or many counts, or as a class when the clone is expanded.

d_call: -
j_call: TRBJ2-3
clone_size: few
v_call: TRBV12-3/TRBV12-4
cdr3_aa: CASSPRIGTASTDTQYF
cdr3_nt: TGTGCCAGCAGTCCTCGGATCGGGACTGCGAGCACAGATACGCAGTATTTT

d_call: TRBD1
j_call: TRBJ2-6
clone_size: few
v_call: TRBV27
cdr3_aa: CASSSRAGGFSSSGANVLTF
cdr3_nt: TGTGCCAGCAGTTCGAGAGCAGGGGGATTTTCCAGCTCTGGGGCCAACGTCCTGACTTTC

d_call: -
j_call: TRBJ2-1
clone_size: -
v_call: TRBV29-1
cdr3_aa: CSVDPRRGYNEQFF
cdr3_nt: TGCAGCGTTGACCCCCGTCGGGGGTACAATGAGCAGTTCTTC

d_call: -
j_call: TRBJ2-7
clone_size: -
v_call: TRBV10-3
cdr3_aa: CAISESLAVEQYF
cdr3_nt: TGTGCCATCAGTGAGTCTTTGGCGGTCGAGCAGTACTTC

d_call: TRBD2
j_call: TRBJ2-3
clone_size: many
v_call: TRBV6-5
cdr3_aa: CASSYRTSSSPDTQYF
cdr3_nt: TGTGCCAGCAGTTACAGGACTAGCTCTTCGCCAGATACGCAGTATTTT

d_call: -
j_call: TRBJ1-5
clone_size: few
v_call: TRBV9
cdr3_aa: CASSPTGSSNQPQHF
cdr3_nt: TGTGCCAGCAGCCCTACTGGGTCCTCCAATCAGCCCCAGCATTTT

d_call: -
j_call: TRBJ1-1
clone_size: many
v_call: TRBV4-2
cdr3_aa: CASSQTLTNTEAFF
cdr3_nt: TGTGCCAGCAGCCAAACCCTTACGAACACTGAAGCTTTCTTT

d_call: -
j_call: TRBJ2-3
clone_size: many
v_call: TRBV20-1
cdr3_aa: CSALDGGSTDTQYF
cdr3_nt: TGCAGTGCCCTGGATGGGGGCAGCACAGATACGCAGTATTTT

d_call: -
j_call: TRBJ2-2
clone_size: many
v_call: TRBV21-1
cdr3_aa: CASRQGNTGELFF
cdr3_nt: TGTGCCAGCAGACAGGGGAACACCGGGGAGCTGTTTTTT

d_call: -
j_call: TRBJ2-1
clone_size: -
v_call: TRBV5-4
cdr3_aa: CASSLLGGAFYNEQFF
cdr3_nt: TGTGCCAGCAGCCTCCTAGGAGGGGCCTTCTACAATGAGCAGTTCTTC

d_call: -
j_call: TRBJ1-4
clone_size: many
v_call: TRBV15
cdr3_aa: CATSRGGDDEKLFF
cdr3_nt: TGTGCCACCAGCCGGGGCGGGGACGATGAAAAACTGTTTTTT

d_call: -
j_call: TRBJ1-1
clone_size: many
v_call: TRBV7-2
cdr3_aa: CASSPHRENTEAFF
cdr3_nt: TGTGCCAGCAGCCCCCACAGGGAGAACACTGAAGCTTTCTTT

d_call: -
j_call: TRBJ1-1
clone_size: -
v_call: TRBV7-2
cdr3_aa: CASSLYRTEAFF
cdr3_nt: TGTGCCAGCAGCTTATATAGGACTGAAGCTTTCTTT

d_call: -
j_call: TRBJ2-2
clone_size: many
v_call: TRBV27
cdr3_aa: CASSLMVPPGELFF
cdr3_nt: TGTGCCAGCAGTTTAATGGTCCCCCCCGGGGAGCTGTTTTTT

d_call: -
j_call: TRBJ2-7
clone_size: -
v_call: TRBV5-1
cdr3_aa: CASSSSTGGYEQYF
cdr3_nt: TGCGCCAGCAGCTCCTCGACCGGGGGCTACGAGCAGTACTTC

d_call: -
j_call: TRBJ2-7
clone_size: many
v_call: TRBV20-1
cdr3_aa: CSARRVSTYEQYF
cdr3_nt: TGCAGTGCTAGAAGGGTCAGTACCTACGAGCAGTACTTC

d_call: -
j_call: TRBJ1-1
clone_size: many
v_call: TRBV6-1
cdr3_aa: CASSEMWGARTEAFF
cdr3_nt: TGTGCCAGCAGTGAAATGTGGGGGGCGCGGACTGAAGCTTTCTTT

d_call: TRBD2
j_call: TRBJ2-1
clone_size: -
v_call: TRBV7-3
cdr3_aa: CASSSGLASNEQFF
cdr3_nt: TGTGCCAGCAGCTCCGGACTAGCGTCCAATGAGCAGTTCTTC

d_call: -
j_call: TRBJ1-2
clone_size: few
v_call: TRBV19
cdr3_aa: CASSIGGDGYTF
cdr3_nt: TGTGCCAGTAGTATCGGCGGGGATGGCTACACCTTC

d_call: TRBD1
j_call: TRBJ2-1
clone_size: -
v_call: TRBV28
cdr3_aa: CASSFQGQGYNEQFF
cdr3_nt: TGTGCCAGCAGTTTTCAGGGACAGGGATACAATGAGCAGTTCTTC

d_call: TRBD2
j_call: TRBJ2-3
clone_size: -
v_call: TRBV7-9
cdr3_aa: CASSFRLAGMGNTQYF
cdr3_nt: TGTGCCAGCAGCTTCCGACTAGCGGGAATGGGGAATACGCAGTATTTT

d_call: -
j_call: TRBJ1-2
clone_size: many
v_call: TRBV10-3
cdr3_aa: CAISEPRTDLLYGYTF
cdr3_nt: TGTGCCATCAGTGAGCCAAGGACAGACCTTCTCTATGGCTACACCTTC

d_call: -
j_call: TRBJ1-2
clone_size: many
v_call: TRBV29-1
cdr3_aa: CSVEGSRQAPLGDGYTF
cdr3_nt: TGCAGCGTTGAGGGGTCGAGACAGGCCCCCCTAGGGGATGGCTACACCTTC

d_call: -
j_call: TRBJ2-1
clone_size: many
v_call: TRBV20-1
cdr3_aa: CSARPPGGPYNEQFF
cdr3_nt: TGCAGTGCTAGACCCCCCGGGGGGCCCTACAATGAGCAGTTCTTC

d_call: -
j_call: TRBJ2-5
clone_size: few
v_call: TRBV7-2
cdr3_aa: CASSLWGARETQYF
cdr3_nt: TGTGCCAGCAGCTTATGGGGGGCCCGGGAGACCCAGTACTTC

d_call: -
j_call: TRBJ1-6
clone_size: -
v_call: TRBV6-6
cdr3_aa: CASSLGLSSYNSPLHF
cdr3_nt: TGTGCCAGCAGTTTGGGACTTAGCTCCTATAATTCACCCCTCCACTTT

d_call: -
j_call: TRBJ1-1
clone_size: few
v_call: TRBV6-1
cdr3_aa: CASMVRMNTEAFF
cdr3_nt: TGTGCCAGCATGGTTCGGATGAACACTGAAGCTTTCTTT

d_call: -
j_call: TRBJ2-7
clone_size: few
v_call: TRBV6-1
cdr3_aa: CASSGTGWQQYF
cdr3_nt: TGTGCCAGCAGTGGAACTGGTTGGCAGCAGTACTTC

d_call: TRBD2
j_call: TRBJ2-1
clone_size: -
v_call: TRBV4-3
cdr3_aa: CASSQGTSIYNEQFF
cdr3_nt: TGCGCCAGCAGCCAAGGGACTAGCATCTACAATGAGCAGTTCTTC

d_call: -
j_call: TRBJ2-7
clone_size: few
v_call: TRBV12-3/TRBV12-4
cdr3_aa: CASSPQTSNEQYF
cdr3_nt: TGTGCCAGCAGCCCCCAGACGTCCAACGAGCAGTACTTC

d_call: -
j_call: TRBJ2-1
clone_size: -
v_call: TRBV10-3
cdr3_aa: CAIRGGDEQFF
cdr3_nt: TGTGCCATCAGGGGGGGTGATGAGCAGTTCTTC

d_call: -
j_call: TRBJ2-2
clone_size: many
v_call: TRBV7-2
cdr3_aa: CASSPQYGELFF
cdr3_nt: TGTGCCAGCAGCCCCCAGTACGGGGAGCTGTTTTTT

d_call: TRBD2
j_call: TRBJ2-3
clone_size: many
v_call: TRBV11-2
cdr3_aa: CASSLSSGLSTDTQYF
cdr3_nt: TGTGCCAGCAGCTTAAGTAGCGGGCTTAGCACAGATACGCAGTATTTT

d_call: -
j_call: TRBJ2-1
clone_size: many
v_call: TRBV20-1
cdr3_aa: CSARDLIRGTLGEQFF
cdr3_nt: TGCAGTGCTAGAGACCTCATCCGGGGGACGTTAGGGGAGCAGTTCTTC

d_call: TRBD2
j_call: TRBJ2-3
clone_size: -
v_call: TRBV6-2/TRBV6-3
cdr3_aa: CASSYSPLRLAGGHTDTQYF
cdr3_nt: TGTGCCAGCAGTTACTCGCCCCTACGACTAGCGGGGGGGCACACAGATACGCAGTATTTT

d_call: -
j_call: TRBJ2-3
clone_size: -
v_call: TRBV6-2/TRBV6-3
cdr3_aa: CASSYQGTSTDTQYF
cdr3_nt: TGTGCCAGCAGTTACCAAGGGACTAGCACAGATACGCAGTATTTT

d_call: -
j_call: TRBJ2-7
clone_size: many
v_call: TRBV29-1
cdr3_aa: CSVMISGGNSYEQYF
cdr3_nt: TGCAGCGTTATGATTAGTGGGGGGAACTCCTACGAGCAGTACTTC

d_call: -
j_call: TRBJ1-6
clone_size: many
v_call: TRBV6-5
cdr3_aa: CASSYSGSYNSPLHF
cdr3_nt: TGTGCCAGCAGTTACTCCGGCTCCTATAATTCACCCCTCCACTTT

d_call: -
j_call: TRBJ2-5
clone_size: many
v_call: TRBV10-3
cdr3_aa: CAISDKRLNQETQYF
cdr3_nt: TGTGCCATCAGTGATAAACGGCTGAACCAAGAGACCCAGTACTTC

d_call: -
j_call: TRBJ1-6
clone_size: few
v_call: TRBV4-3
cdr3_aa: CASSPRDTDNSPLHF
cdr3_nt: TGCGCCAGCAGCCCCCGGGACACAGATAATTCACCCCTCCACTTT

d_call: -
j_call: TRBJ2-7
clone_size: few
v_call: TRBV10-3
cdr3_aa: CAISEDGKSSYEQYF
cdr3_nt: TGTGCCATCAGTGAGGACGGGAAGTCTTCCTACGAGCAGTACTTC

d_call: -
j_call: TRBJ2-3
clone_size: many
v_call: TRBV27
cdr3_aa: CATKLARGPDTQYF
cdr3_nt: TGTGCCACCAAACTTGCGAGAGGGCCAGATACGCAGTATTTT

d_call: -
j_call: TRBJ1-1
clone_size: -
v_call: TRBV29-1
cdr3_aa: CSVYQGKNTEAFF
cdr3_nt: TGCAGCGTTTACCAGGGAAAGAACACTGAAGCTTTCTTT

d_call: -
j_call: TRBJ1-5
clone_size: many
v_call: TRBV2
cdr3_aa: CASGSEDNQPQHF
cdr3_nt: TGTGCCAGCGGTTCGGAAGACAATCAGCCCCAGCATTTT

d_call: -
j_call: TRBJ1-6
clone_size: few
v_call: TRBV7-2
cdr3_aa: CASSPSYSLSGYNSPLHF
cdr3_nt: TGTGCCAGCAGCCCCTCGTACTCATTAAGTGGCTATAATTCACCCCTCCACTTT

d_call: -
j_call: TRBJ1-1
clone_size: few
v_call: TRBV11-3
cdr3_aa: CASSPGPFTEAFF
cdr3_nt: TGTGCCAGCAGCCCCGGACCGTTCACTGAAGCTTTCTTT

d_call: -
j_call: TRBJ1-1
clone_size: once
v_call: TRBV18
cdr3_aa: CASTRDASMNTEAFF
cdr3_nt: TGTGCCAGCACAAGGGACGCTAGCATGAACACTGAAGCTTTCTTT

d_call: -
j_call: TRBJ2-7
clone_size: -
v_call: TRBV12-3/TRBV12-4
cdr3_aa: CASSFSQYEQYF
cdr3_nt: TGTGCCAGCAGTTTCTCTCAGTACGAGCAGTACTTC

d_call: -
j_call: TRBJ1-4
clone_size: few
v_call: TRBV4-3
cdr3_aa: CASSQRPTSTNEKLFF
cdr3_nt: TGCGCCAGCAGCCAAAGGCCTACAAGCACTAATGAAAAACTGTTTTTT

d_call: -
j_call: TRBJ2-2
clone_size: few
v_call: TRBV5-1
cdr3_aa: CASRAGAENTGELFF
cdr3_nt: TGCGCCAGCAGGGCTGGGGCGGAAAACACCGGGGAGCTGTTTTTT

d_call: -
j_call: TRBJ2-7
clone_size: many
v_call: TRBV28
cdr3_aa: CASRRGGSSHEQYF
cdr3_nt: TGTGCCAGCAGACGTGGGGGGTCCAGCCACGAGCAGTACTTC

d_call: TRBD1
j_call: TRBJ1-1
clone_size: many
v_call: TRBV12-5
cdr3_aa: CASGSQTGGWTEAFF
cdr3_nt: TGTGCTAGTGGTTCGCAGACAGGGGGCTGGACTGAAGCTTTCTTT

d_call: TRBD2
j_call: TRBJ2-5
clone_size: many
v_call: TRBV6-2/TRBV6-3
cdr3_aa: CASSQPGGAGETQYF
cdr3_nt: TGTGCCAGCAGCCAGCCCGGGGGGGCAGGGGAGACCCAGTACTTC

d_call: TRBD1
j_call: TRBJ1-3
clone_size: -
v_call: TRBV4-3
cdr3_aa: CASSQVYQGVSGNTIYF
cdr3_nt: TGCGCCAGCAGCCAAGTTTACCAGGGGGTCTCTGGAAACACCATATATTTT

d_call: -
j_call: TRBJ2-3
clone_size: many
v_call: TRBV12-3/TRBV12-4
cdr3_aa: CASSFAGLGTDTQYF
cdr3_nt: TGTGCCAGCAGTTTTGCGGGGTTGGGCACAGATACGCAGTATTTT